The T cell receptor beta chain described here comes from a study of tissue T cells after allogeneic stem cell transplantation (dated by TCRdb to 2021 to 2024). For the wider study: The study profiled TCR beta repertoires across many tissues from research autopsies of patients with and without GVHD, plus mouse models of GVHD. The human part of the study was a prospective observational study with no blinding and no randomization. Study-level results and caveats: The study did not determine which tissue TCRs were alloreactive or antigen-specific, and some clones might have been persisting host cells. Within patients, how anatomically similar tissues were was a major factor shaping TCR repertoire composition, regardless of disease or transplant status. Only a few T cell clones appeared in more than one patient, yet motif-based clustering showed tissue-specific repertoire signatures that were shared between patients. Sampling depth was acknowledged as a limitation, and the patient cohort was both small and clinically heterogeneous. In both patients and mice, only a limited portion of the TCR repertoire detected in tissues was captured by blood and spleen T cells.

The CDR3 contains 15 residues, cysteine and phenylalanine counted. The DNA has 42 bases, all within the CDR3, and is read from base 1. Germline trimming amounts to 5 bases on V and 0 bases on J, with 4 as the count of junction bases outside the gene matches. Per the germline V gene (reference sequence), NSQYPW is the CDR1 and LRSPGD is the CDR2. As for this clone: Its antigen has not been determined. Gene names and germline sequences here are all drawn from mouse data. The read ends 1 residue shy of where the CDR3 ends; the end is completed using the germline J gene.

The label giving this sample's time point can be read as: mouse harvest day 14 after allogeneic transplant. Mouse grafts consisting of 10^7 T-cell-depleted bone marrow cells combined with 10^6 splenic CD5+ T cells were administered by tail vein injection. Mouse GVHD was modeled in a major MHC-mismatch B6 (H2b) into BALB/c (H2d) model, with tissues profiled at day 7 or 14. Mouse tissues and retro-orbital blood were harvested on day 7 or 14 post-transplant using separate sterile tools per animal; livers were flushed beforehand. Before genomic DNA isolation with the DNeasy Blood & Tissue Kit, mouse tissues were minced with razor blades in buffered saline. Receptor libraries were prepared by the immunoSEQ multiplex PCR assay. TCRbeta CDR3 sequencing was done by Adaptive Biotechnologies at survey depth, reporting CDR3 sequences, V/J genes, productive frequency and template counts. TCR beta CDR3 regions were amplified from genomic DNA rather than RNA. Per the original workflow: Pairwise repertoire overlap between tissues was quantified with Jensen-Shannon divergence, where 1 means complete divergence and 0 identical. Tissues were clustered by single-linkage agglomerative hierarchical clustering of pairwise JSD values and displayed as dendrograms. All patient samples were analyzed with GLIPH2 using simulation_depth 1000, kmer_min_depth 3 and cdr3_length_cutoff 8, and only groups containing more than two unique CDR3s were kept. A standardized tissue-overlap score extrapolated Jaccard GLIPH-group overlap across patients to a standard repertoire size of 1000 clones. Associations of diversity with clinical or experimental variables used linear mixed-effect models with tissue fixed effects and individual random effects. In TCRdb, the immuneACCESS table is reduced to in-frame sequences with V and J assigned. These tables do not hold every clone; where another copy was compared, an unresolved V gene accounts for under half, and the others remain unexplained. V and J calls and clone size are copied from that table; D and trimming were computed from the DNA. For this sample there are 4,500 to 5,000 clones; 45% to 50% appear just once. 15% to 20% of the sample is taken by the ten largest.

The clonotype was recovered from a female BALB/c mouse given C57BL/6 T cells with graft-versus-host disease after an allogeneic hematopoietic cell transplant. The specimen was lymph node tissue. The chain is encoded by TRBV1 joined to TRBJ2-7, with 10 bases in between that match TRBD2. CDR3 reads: CTCSPGLGDSYEQYF. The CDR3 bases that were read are TGCACCTGCAGTCCCGGACTGGGGGACTCCTATGAACAGTAC. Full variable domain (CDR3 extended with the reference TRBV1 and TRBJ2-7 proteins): VTLLEQNPRWRLVPRGQAVNLRCILKNSQYPWMSWYQQDLQKQLQWLFTLRSPGDKEVKSLPGADYLATRVTDTELRLQVANMSQGRTLYCTCSPGLGDSYEQYFGPGTRLTVL.